This TCR beta chain came from a study of cytomegalovirus exposure and HLA in healthy donors. PCR involved 60 Vbeta and 13 Jbeta primers. Data came from immunoSEQ multiplex PCR; TCRdb stores just in-frame clones and leaves some out. Its clone listing holds over 45,000 clones. Points on this clone: Its antigen is not known.

CDR3 length: 13 amino acids. Deletions cut 0 bases from V and 8 bases from J, with 5 bases between. Germline CDR1 reads LNHNV; CDR2 reads YYDKDF (reference sequence). Findings and caveats of the study: Being productive about 90% or about 30% of the time was typical of most TCR beta V segments in an earlier analysis.

The sample consisted of PBMCs. The gene calls are TRBV15 and TRBJ1-6, with no clear D. The receptor was derived from a woman between 18 and 30 years old in good health and CMV-seronegative. The CDR3 loop is CATSREAYSPLHF. CDR3 bases: TGTGCCACCAGCAGAGAGGCCTATTCACCCCTCCACTTT.